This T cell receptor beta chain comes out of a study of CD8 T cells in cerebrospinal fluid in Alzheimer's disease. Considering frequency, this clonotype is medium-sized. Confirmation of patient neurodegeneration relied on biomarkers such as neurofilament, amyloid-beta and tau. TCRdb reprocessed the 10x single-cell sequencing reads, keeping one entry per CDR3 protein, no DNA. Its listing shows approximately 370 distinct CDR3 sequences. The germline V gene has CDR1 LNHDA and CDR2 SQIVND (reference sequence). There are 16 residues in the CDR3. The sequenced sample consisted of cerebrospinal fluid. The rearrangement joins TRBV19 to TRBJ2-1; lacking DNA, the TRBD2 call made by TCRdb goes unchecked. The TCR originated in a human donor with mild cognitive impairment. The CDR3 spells CASSIDSVAEYNEQFF. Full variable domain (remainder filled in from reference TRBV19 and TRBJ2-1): DGGITQSPKYLFRKEGQNVTLSCEQNLNHDAMYWYRQDPGQGLRLIYYSQIVNDFQKGDIAEGYSVSREKKESFPLTVTSAQKNPTAFYLCASSIDSVAEYNEQFFGPGTRLTVL.